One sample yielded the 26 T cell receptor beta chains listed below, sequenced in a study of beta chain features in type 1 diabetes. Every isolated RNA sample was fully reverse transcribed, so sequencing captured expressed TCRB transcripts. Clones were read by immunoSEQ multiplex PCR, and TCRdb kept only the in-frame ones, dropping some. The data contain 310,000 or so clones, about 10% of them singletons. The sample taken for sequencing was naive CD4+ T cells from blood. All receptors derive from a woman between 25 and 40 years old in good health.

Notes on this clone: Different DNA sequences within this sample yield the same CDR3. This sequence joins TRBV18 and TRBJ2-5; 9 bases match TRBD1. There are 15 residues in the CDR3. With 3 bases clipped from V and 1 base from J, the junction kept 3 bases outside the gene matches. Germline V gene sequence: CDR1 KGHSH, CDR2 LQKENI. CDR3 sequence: CASSPGQGTQETQYF. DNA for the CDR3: TGTGCCAGCTCACCGGGACAGGGCACCCAAGAGACCCAGTACTTC. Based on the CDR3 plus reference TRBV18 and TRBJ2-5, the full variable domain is NAGVMQNPRHLVRRRGQEARLRCSPMKGHSHVYWYRQLPEEGLKFMVYLQKENIIDESGMPKERFSAEFPKEGPSILRIQQVVRGDSAAYFCASSPGQGTQETQYFGPGTRLLVL.

The CDR3 DNA sequence: TGTGCCAGCAGCCTTACTAGCCTACCCCAAGAGACCCAGTACTTC. Encoded protein: CASSLTSLPQETQYF. The chain employs TRBV7-2 and TRBJ2-5, with D possibly TRBD2 on 6 matching bases. Germline V gene lookup returns CDR1 SGHTA and CDR2 FQGNSA. Trimming took 5 bases from V and 1 from J, leaving 14 bases between them. The CDR3 has 15 residues.

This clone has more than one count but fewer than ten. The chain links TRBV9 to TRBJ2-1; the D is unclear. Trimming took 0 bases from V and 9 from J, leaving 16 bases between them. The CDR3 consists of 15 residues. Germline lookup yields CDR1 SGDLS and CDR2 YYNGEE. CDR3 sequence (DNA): TGTGCCAGCAGCGTAGCCGCCTCCCCAGGTAGTGAGCAGTTCTTC. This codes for CASSVAASPGSEQFF.

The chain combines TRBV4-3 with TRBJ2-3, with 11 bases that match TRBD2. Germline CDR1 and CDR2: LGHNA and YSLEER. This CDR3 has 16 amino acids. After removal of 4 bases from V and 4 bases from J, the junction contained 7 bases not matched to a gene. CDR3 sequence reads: CASSPTLAGGSDTQYF. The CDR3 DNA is TGCGCCAGCAGCCCTACCCTAGCGGGGGGATCAGATACGCAGTATTTT.

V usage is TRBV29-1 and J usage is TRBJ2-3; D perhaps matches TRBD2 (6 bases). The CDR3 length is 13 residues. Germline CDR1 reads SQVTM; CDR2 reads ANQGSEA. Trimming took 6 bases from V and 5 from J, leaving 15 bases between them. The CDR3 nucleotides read TGCAGCGTACGCGGGATTTTGGGAGATACGCAGTATTTT. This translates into CSVRGILGDTQYF.

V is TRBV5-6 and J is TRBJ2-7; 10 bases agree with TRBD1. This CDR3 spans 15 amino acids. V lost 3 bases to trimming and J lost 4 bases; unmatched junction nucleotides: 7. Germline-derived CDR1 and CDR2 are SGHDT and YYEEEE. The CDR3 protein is CASSSPGQGTYEQYF. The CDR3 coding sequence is TGTGCCAGCAGCTCGCCGGGACAGGGGACTTACGAGCAGTACTTC.

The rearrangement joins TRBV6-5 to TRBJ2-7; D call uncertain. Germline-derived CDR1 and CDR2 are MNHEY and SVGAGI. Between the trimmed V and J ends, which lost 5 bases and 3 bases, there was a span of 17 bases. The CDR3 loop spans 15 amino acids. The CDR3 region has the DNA TGTGCCAGCAGTCTACGGTTCCATAACAGCTACGAGCAGTACTTC. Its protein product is CASSLRFHNSYEQYF.

The CDR3 protein is CACAQGPTNTGELFF. CDR3 nucleotides: TGTGCCTGCGCACAGGGGCCCACGAACACCGGGGAGCTGTTTTTT. The chain has TRBV30 and TRBJ2-2; 7 nucleotides agree with TRBD1. Germline V CDR1 and CDR2: GTSNPN, SVGIG (reference sequence). The CDR3 contains 15 residues. The J segment lost 0 bases and the V segment lost 6 bases, leaving 7 bases of the junction unmatched.

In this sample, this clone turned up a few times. Here the CDR3 reads CASSPAASGSGEQYF. Here the CDR3 DNA reads TGTGCCAGCTCACCCGCCGCTAGCGGGAGTGGAGAGCAGTACTTC. The V gene is TRBV18, the J gene TRBJ2-7, with 10 bases identical to TRBD2. CDR1 and CDR2 (germline): KGHSH, LQKENI. The length of the CDR3 is 15 residues. The ends lost 3 bases at V and 7 bases at J; junction bases unmatched: 9.

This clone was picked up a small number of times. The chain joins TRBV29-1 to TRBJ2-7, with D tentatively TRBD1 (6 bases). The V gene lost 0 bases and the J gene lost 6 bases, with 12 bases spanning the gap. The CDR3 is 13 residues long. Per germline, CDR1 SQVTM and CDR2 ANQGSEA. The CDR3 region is CSVEETGSGEQYF. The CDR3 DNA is TGCAGCGTTGAAGAAACAGGGTCGGGCGAGCAGTACTTC.

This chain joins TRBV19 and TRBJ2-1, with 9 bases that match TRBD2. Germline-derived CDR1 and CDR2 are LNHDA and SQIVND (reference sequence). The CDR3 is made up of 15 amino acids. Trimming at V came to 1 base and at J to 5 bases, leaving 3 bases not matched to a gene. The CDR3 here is CASSIALAGHNEQFF. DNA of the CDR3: TGTGCCAGTAGTATAGCCCTAGCGGGACACAATGAGCAGTTCTTC.

CDR3 sequence: CASSQAPSQTQYF. In DNA, the CDR3 is TGCGCCAGCAGCCAAGCCCCCTCTCAGACCCAGTACTTC. J is TRBJ2-5 and V is TRBV4-1; D is unresolved. Germline CDR1 is MGHRA and CDR2 is YSYEKL. The CDR3 extends over 13 amino acids. The V gene lost 1 base and the J gene lost 6 bases, with 9 bases spanning the gap.

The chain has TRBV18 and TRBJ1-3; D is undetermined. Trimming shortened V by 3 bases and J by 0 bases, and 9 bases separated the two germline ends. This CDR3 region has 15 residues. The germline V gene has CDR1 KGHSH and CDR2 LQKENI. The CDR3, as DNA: TGTGCCAGCTCACCCCCGATGGCCTCTGGAAACACCATATATTTT. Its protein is CASSPPMASGNTIYF.

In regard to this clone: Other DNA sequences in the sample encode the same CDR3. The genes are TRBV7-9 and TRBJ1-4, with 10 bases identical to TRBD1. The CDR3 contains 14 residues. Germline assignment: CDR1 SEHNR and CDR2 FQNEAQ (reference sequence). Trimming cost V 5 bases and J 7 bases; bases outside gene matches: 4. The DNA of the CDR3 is TGTGCCAGCAGCCTGGGACAGGGGAGTGAAAAACTGTTTTTT. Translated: CASSLGQGSEKLFF.

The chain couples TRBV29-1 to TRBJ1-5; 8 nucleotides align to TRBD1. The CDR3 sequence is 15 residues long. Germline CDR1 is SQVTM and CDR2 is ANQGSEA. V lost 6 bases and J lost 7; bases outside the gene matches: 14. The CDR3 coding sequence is TGCAGCGTGGGCCCGGACAGGGACGCCTTCCAGCCCCAGCATTTT. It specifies CSVGPDRDAFQPQHF.

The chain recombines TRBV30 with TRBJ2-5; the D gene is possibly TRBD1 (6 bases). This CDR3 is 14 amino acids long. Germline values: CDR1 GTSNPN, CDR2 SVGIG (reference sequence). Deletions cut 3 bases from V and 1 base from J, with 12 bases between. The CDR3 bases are TGTGCCTGGAGCGGGACCAGGGGCCAAGAGACCCAGTACTTC. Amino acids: CAWSGTRGQETQYF.

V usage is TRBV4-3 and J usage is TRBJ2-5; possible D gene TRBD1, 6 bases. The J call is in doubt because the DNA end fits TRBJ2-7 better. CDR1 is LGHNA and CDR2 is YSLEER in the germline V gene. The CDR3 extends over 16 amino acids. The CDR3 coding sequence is TGCGCCAGCAGCCAAGTTTTCCAGGGGAGCTCCTACGAGCAGTACTTC. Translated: CASSQVFQGSSYEQYF.

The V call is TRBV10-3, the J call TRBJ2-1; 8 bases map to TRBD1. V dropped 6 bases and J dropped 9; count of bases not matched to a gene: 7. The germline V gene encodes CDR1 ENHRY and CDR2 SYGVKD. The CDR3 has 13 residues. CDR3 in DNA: TGTGCCATCAGGCAGGGGGCGGTGGGTGAGCAGTTCTTC. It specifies CAIRQGAVGEQFF.

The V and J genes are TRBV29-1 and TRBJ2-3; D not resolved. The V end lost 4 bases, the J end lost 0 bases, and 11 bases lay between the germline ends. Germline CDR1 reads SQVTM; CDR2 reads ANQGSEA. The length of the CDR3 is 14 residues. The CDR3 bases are TGCAGCGTTGTTGCCAGTCATAGCACAGATACGCAGTATTTT. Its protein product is CSVVASHSTDTQYF.

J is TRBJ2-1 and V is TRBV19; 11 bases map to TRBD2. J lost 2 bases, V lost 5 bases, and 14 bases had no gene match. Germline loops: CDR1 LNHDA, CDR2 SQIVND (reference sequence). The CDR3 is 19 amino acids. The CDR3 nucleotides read TGTGCCAGTAGTGTGGGACTAGCGGTGGCCGTAGGGCCCTACAATGAGCAGTTCTTC. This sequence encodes CASSVGLAVAVGPYNEQFF.

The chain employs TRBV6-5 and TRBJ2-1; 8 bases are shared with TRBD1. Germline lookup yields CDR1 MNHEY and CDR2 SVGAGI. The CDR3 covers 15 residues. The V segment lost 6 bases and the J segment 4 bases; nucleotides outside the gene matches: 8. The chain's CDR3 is CASRRQGPKYNEQFF. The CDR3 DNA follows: TGTGCCAGCAGGAGACAGGGGCCAAAATACAATGAGCAGTTCTTC.

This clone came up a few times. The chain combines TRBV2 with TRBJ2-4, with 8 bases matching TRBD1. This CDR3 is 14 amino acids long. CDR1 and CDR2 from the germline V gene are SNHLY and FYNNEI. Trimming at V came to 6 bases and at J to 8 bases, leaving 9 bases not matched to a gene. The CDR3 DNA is TGTGCCAGCAGGACCGGGACAGGAGGGGACATTCAGTACTTC. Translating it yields CASRTGTGGDIQYF.

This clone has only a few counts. The CDR3, as DNA: TGTGCCAGTAGTGGGTTAGCGGTGGGGGCAGATACGCAGTATTTT. The encoded protein is CASSGLAVGADTQYF. The rearrangement joins TRBV19 to TRBJ2-3; a weak D match, TRBD2 (6 bases). CDR3 length: 15 residues. The germline V gene has CDR1 LNHDA and CDR2 SQIVND (reference sequence). V was pared by 5 bases and J by 4 bases, with 16 bases between.

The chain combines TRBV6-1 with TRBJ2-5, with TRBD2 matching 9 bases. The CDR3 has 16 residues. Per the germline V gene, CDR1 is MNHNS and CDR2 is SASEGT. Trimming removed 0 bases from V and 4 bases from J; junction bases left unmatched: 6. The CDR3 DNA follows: TGTGCCAGCAGTGAAGCATTAGCGGGAGTAAGAGAGACCCAGTACTTC. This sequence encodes CASSEALAGVRETQYF.

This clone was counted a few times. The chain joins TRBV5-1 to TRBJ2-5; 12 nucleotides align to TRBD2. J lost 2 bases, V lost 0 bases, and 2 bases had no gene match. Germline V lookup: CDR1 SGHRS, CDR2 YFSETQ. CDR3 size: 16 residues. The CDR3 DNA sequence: TGCGCCAGCAGCTTGGGGACTAGCGGGGCTCAAGAGACCCAGTACTTC. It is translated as CASSLGTSGAQETQYF.

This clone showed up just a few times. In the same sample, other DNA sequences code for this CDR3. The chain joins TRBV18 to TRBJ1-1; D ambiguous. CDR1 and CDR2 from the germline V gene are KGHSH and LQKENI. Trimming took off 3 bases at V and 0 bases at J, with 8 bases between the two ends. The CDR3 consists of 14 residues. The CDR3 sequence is CASSPRGLNTEAFF. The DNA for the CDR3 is TGTGCCAGCTCACCCCGAGGGTTGAACACTGAAGCTTTCTTT.